One and the same sample provided the 17 T cell receptor beta chains below, sequenced in a study of blood T cell repertoires in COVID-19. The repertoire was sequenced with immunoSEQ multiplex PCR; TCRdb's copy has only in-frame clones and lacks some. The sample records approximately 150,000 clones, around 87% being singletons. Input material: peripheral blood. The source is a man aged 45-60 years who had recovered from COVID-19.

Comments on this clone: Other DNA sequences in the same sample also yield this CDR3. This sequence joins TRBV18 and TRBJ1-1; 9 bases map to TRBD1. This CDR3 spans 13 amino acids. Germline CDR1 KGHSH, CDR2 LQKENI. Unmatched junction bases numbered 0, after V lost 3 bases and J lost 4 bases. CDR3 amino acids: CASSPGQGTEAFF. The CDR3, as DNA: TGTGCCAGCTCACCGGGACAGGGCACTGAAGCTTTCTTT. The variable domain in full, completed from reference TRBV18 and TRBJ1-1, reads NAGVMQNPRHLVRRRGQEARLRCSPMKGHSHVYWYRQLPEEGLKFMVYLQKENIIDESGMPKERFSAEFPKEGPSILRIQQVVRGDSAAYFCASSPGQGTEAFFGQGTRLTVV.

The chain employs TRBV7-2 and TRBJ2-5, with D possibly TRBD2 on 6 matching bases. V lost 3 bases to trimming and J lost 4 bases, with 18 bases between them. The CDR3 is 16 residues long. In germline, CDR1 is SGHTA, CDR2 FQGNSA. CDR3 sequence reads: CASSLLYGGRRETQYF. CDR3 nucleotides: TGTGCCAGCAGCTTGTTGTACGGGGGAAGGAGAGAGACCCAGTACTTC. Full variable domain (rest looked up from reference TRBV7-2 and TRBJ2-5): GAGVSQSPSNKVTEKGKDVELRCDPISGHTALYWYRQSLGQGLEFLIYFQGNSAPDKSGLPSDRFSAERTGGSVSTLTIQRTQQEDSAVYLCASSLLYGGRRETQYFGPGTRLLVL.

The J gene is TRBJ2-1, the V gene TRBV4-3, with D perhaps TRBD1 (6 bases). The CDR3 is 17 residues long. Looked up from germline, CDR1 is LGHNA and CDR2 is YSLEER. V lost 1 base, J lost 0 bases, and 13 bases lay in between. CDR3 residues: CASSQGPGHSSYNEQFF. The CDR3 DNA is TGCGCCAGCAGCCAAGGACCGGGACATAGCTCCTACAATGAGCAGTTCTTC.

This clone was seen only a few times. The gene calls are TRBV10-3 and TRBJ2-2; D might be TRBD2 (7 bases). Germline V gives CDR1 ENHRY, CDR2 SYGVKD. The CDR3 length is 16 residues. The V end was cut by 6 bases, the J end by 2 bases, with 16 bases between. The CDR3 DNA reads TGTGCCATCAGCCCCCGTGGCGGGGGCAACACCGGGGAGCTGTTTTTT. This gives the protein CAISPRGGGNTGELFF.

This chain uses TRBV5-4 with TRBJ1-2; D uncertain. The V gene's germline CDR1 is SGHNT and CDR2 YYREEE (reference sequence). CDR3 length equals 14 residues. V was pared by 0 bases and J by 4 bases, with 10 bases between. The CDR3 DNA sequence: TGTGCCAGCAGCTTGGTAGAGGCGACCTATGGCTACACCTTC. Encoded protein: CASSLVEATYGYTF.

The CDR3 spells CASSLDTEAFF. The CDR3 DNA is TGTGCCAGCAGCCTCGACACTGAAGCTTTCTTT. V gene TRBV7-8 combines with J gene TRBJ1-1; no definite D call. This CDR3 spans 11 amino acids. Looked up from germline, CDR1 is SGHVS and CDR2 is FQNEAQ. Trimming left V 5 bases short and J 3 bases short, with 4 bases between.

The chain links TRBV19 to TRBJ1-1; tentative D call: TRBD1 (5 bases). The CDR3 is 14 amino acids. The ends were cut back, 7 bases at V and 5 bases at J, with 17 bases in the middle. Germline CDR1 is LNHDA and CDR2 is SQIVND (reference sequence). CDR3 DNA sequence: TGTGCCAGTATTTCAGGGTGGGGTGAGACTGAAGCTTTCTTT. Its protein is CASISGWGETEAFF.

The genes are TRBV6-2 or TRBV6-3 and TRBJ2-7, with TRBD1 as a possible D gene (6 bases). V was shortened by 4 bases and J by 2 bases, with 12 bases between the two germline ends. This CDR3 has 14 residues. Germline loops: CDR1 MNHEY, CDR2 SVGEGT. Here the CDR3 DNA reads TGTGCCAGCAGTTGGATTCGGACAGCCTACGAGCAGTACTTC. Its protein product is CASSWIRTAYEQYF.

CDR3 in DNA: TGTGCCAGTCTCTGGGTGAGGGGGGACAGCCTAGAAGCTTTCTTT. Translated, it gives CASLWVRGDSLEAFF. The rearrangement links TRBV19 to TRBJ1-1, with 7 bases matching TRBD1. CDR1 and CDR2 (germline): LNHDA, SQIVND (reference sequence). CDR3 size: 15 residues. J lost 8 bases, V lost 8 bases, and 17 bases had no gene match. The variable domain in full, completed from reference TRBV19 and TRBJ1-1, reads DGGITQSPKYLFRKEGQNVTLSCEQNLNHDAMYWYRQDPGQGLRLIYYSQIVNDFQKGDIAEGYSVSREKKESFPLTVTSAQKNPTAFYLCASLWVRGDSLEAFFGQGTRLTVV.

This chain joins TRBV3-1 (or the pseudogene TRBV3-2) and TRBJ1-1; D gene uncertain. From germline, CDR1 is LGHDT and CDR2 YNNKEL (reference sequence). V lost 7 bases and J lost 1, with 16 bases in between. The CDR3 is 15 amino acids. CDR3 loop: CASNPRPGENTEAFF. The CDR3 DNA reads TGTGCCAGCAACCCAAGACCAGGCGAGAACACTGAAGCTTTCTTT.

CDR3: CASSETSGGTSSYEQYF. The DNA for the CDR3 is TGTGCCAGCAGTGAAACTAGCGGGGGGACATCTTCCTACGAGCAGTACTTC. V is TRBV2 and J is TRBJ2-7; 12 bases align to TRBD2. Per the germline V gene, CDR1 is SNHLY and CDR2 is FYNNEI. With V trimmed by 2 bases and J by 1 base, 6 bases remained unmatched. The CDR3 spans 17 residues.

CDR3 amino acids: CASSPELGTTQYF. DNA for the CDR3: TGTGCCAGCAGCCCCGAGCTAGGGACTACGCAGTACTTC. The chain is built from TRBV11-1 and TRBJ2-7, with 7 positions matching TRBD2. The length of the CDR3 is 13 residues. V was clipped by 5 bases and J by 9 bases; unmatched bases: 10. Germline values: CDR1 SGHAT, CDR2 FQDESV (reference sequence).

The V call is TRBV4-3, the J call TRBJ1-3; TRBD1 is a possible D gene (5 bases). Trimming pared 4 bases from V and 0 bases from J, leaving 16 bases between. The CDR3 sequence is 17 residues long. In germline, CDR1 is LGHNA, CDR2 YSLEER. Written as DNA, the CDR3 is TGCGCCAGCAGCCCCAAAAACGGACAAGGCTCTGGAAACACCATATATTTT. Protein: CASSPKNGQGSGNTIYF.

The gene calls are TRBV5-1 and TRBJ2-6; no firm D call. V was trimmed by 0 bases and J by 0 bases, leaving 7 bases between them. The germline CDR1 and CDR2 sequences are SGHRS and YFSETQ. CDR3 length: 16 residues. This chain's CDR3 is CASSLAPSSGANVLTF. CDR3 nucleotides: TGCGCCAGCAGCTTGGCCCCCAGCTCTGGGGCCAACGTCCTGACTTTC.

This chain links TRBV7-2 with TRBJ2-2; 11 positions match TRBD1. Germline V gene lookup returns CDR1 SGHTA and CDR2 FQGNSA. V was pared by 5 bases and J by 9 bases, with 8 bases of the junction left unmatched. CDR3 size: 15 residues. The CDR3 reads CASSTGQGAVWELFF. CDR3 bases: TGTGCCAGCAGCACCGGACAGGGGGCCGTGTGGGAGCTGTTTTTT.

The chain joins TRBV6-2 or TRBV6-3 to TRBJ2-7; 8 nucleotides line up with TRBD1. The CDR3 runs to 16 residues. Germline trimming cut 7 bases from V and 1 base from J; bases unmatched to any gene: 12. The germline V gene has CDR1 MNHEY and CDR2 SVGEGT. The CDR3, as DNA: TGTGCCAGCACCCCCGGGGCCCGACAGGGGTCCTACGAGCAGTACTTC. Encoded protein: CASTPGARQGSYEQYF.

This CDR3 reads CASGLTYTPSGQGGTEAFF. The DNA for the CDR3 is TGTGCTAGTGGTTTAACATATACGCCCTCGGGACAGGGCGGCACTGAAGCTTTCTTT. This sequence joins TRBV12-5 and TRBJ1-1, with 9 bases identical to TRBD1. The germline gives CDR1 LGHNT, CDR2 FRNRAP. With 3 bases clipped from V and 4 bases from J, the junction kept 18 bases outside the gene matches. This CDR3 has 19 amino acids.